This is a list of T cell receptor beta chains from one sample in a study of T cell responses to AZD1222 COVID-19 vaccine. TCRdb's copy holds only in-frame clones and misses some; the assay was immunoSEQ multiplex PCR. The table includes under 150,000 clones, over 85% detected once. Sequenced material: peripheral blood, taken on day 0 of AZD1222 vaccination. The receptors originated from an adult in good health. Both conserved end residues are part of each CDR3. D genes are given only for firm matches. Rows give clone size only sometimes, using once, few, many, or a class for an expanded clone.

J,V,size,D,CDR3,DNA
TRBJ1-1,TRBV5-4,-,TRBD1,CASSGGQGLETEAFF,TGTGCCAGCAGCGGGGGACAGGGCTTGGAAACTGAAGCTTTCTTT
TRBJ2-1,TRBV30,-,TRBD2,CAWPLAAESNEQFF,TGTGCCTGGCCTCTAGCGGCCGAATCCAATGAGCAGTTCTTC
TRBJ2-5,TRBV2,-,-,CAGGRHQETQYF,TGTGCCGGGGGTAGACACCAAGAGACCCAGTACTTC
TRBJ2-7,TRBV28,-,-,CASSSPLRVYEQYF,TGTGCCAGCAGTTCCCCTCTCCGAGTTTACGAGCAGTACTTC
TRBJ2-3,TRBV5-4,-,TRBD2,CASSLGTSGRASRIDTQYF,TGTGCCAGCAGCTTGGGGACTAGCGGGAGGGCCAGTCGCATAGATACGCAGTATTTT
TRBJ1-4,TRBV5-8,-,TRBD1,CASSFHGGTVNEKLFF,TGTGCCAGCAGCTTCCACGGGGGGACAGTAAATGAAAAACTGTTTTTT
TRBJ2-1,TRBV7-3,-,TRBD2,CASSLTGRATEQFF,TGTGCCAGCAGCTTAACCGGGAGGGCCACTGAGCAGTTCTTC
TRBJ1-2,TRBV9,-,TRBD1,CASLSTGKYGYTF,TGTGCCAGCCTCTCGACAGGGAAGTATGGCTACACCTTC
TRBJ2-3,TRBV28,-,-,CASSLDGTSDTQYF,TGTGCCAGCAGTCTAGATGGGACATCAGATACGCAGTATTTT
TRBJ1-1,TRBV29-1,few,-,CSVDQGDTEAFF,TGCAGCGTTGACCAGGGTGACACTGAAGCTTTCTTT
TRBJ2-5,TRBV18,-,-,CASSRDSLETQYF,TGTGCCAGCTCACGGGACTCCTTAGAGACCCAGTACTTC
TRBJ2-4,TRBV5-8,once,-,CASSAGTSVAKNIQYF,TGTGCCAGCAGCGCGGGGACTTCTGTAGCCAAAAACATTCAGTACTTC
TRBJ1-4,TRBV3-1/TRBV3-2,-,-,CASSQAPRASGEKLFF,TGTGCCAGCAGCCAAGCCCCCCGAGCATCGGGTGAAAAACTGTTTTTT
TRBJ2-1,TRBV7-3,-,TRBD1,CASSLNTGTGANEQFF,TGTGCCAGCAGCTTAAACACCGGGACAGGGGCCAATGAGCAGTTCTTC
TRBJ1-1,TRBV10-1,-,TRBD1,CASSESPYGTGDTEAFF,TGCGCCAGCAGTGAGTCGCCTTACGGGACAGGGGACACTGAAGCTTTCTTT
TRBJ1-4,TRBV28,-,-,CASRGLSANEKLFF,TGTGCCAGCAGGGGGTTATCGGCTAATGAAAAACTGTTTTTT
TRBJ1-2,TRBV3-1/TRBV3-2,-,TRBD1,CASSRDRDGYTF,TGTGCCAGCAGCCGAGACAGGGATGGCTACACCTTC
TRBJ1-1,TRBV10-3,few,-,CAISESQDLNTEAFF,TGTGCCATCAGTGAGTCTCAGGATTTGAACACTGAAGCTTTCTTT
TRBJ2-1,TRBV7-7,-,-,CASSFGGPNNEQFF,TGTGCTAGCAGCTTTGGCGGGCCCAACAATGAGCAGTTCTTC